The present entry profiles one T cell receptor beta chain with its context. This entry is derived from a study of T cell changes during pregnancy in multiple sclerosis. Germline V gives CDR1 SGHTA, CDR2 FQGNSA. V was trimmed by 1 base and J by 4 bases, leaving 14 bases between them. The CDR3 contains 15 residues. Clones were read by immunoSEQ multiplex PCR, and TCRdb kept only the in-frame ones, dropping some. This sample has tens of thousands of clones, with about 89% found just once. This TCR came from a female donor with multiple sclerosis, enrolled in a pregnancy study. V and J are TRBV7-2 and TRBJ2-7; weak D call: TRBD1 (5 bases). Sequencing was performed on CD4+ T cells from peripheral blood mononuclear cells, taken in the first trimester of pregnancy. The CDR3 coding sequence is TGTGCCAGCAGCTTAGGCTTATGGGGCCAATACGAGCAGTACTTC. It codes for CASSLGLWGQYEQYF.